This T cell receptor beta chain was sequenced during a study of T cell clonotyping in hematopoietic cell transplantation. Study results and limitations: At the given depth, recipient repertoires were over 97% de novo clonotypes. Cells were unsorted, so CD4 and CD8 contributions were not separated. Higher Inverse Simpson Index values in graft donor and pretransplant recipient predicted broader posttransplant TCR diversity.

Germline CDR1 and CDR2: MNHEY and SMNVEV (reference sequence). This CDR3 comprises 13 residues. V was pared by 2 bases and J by 9 bases, with 14 bases between. This clone was found a few times. As yet, its antigen is unknown. TCRdb's table, derived via immunoSEQ multiplex PCR, lists solely in-frame clones and lacks some. Here the sample spans 9,000 to 15,000 clones, around 49% being singletons. Sequenced sample: peripheral blood mononuclear cells. The sequence came from a man in his forties or fifties in good health. Some clones in this sample may be carry-over from other donors' samples. The rearrangement joins TRBV27 to TRBJ2-7; D gene unclear. CDR3: CASSLVDTRRQYF. The DNA for the CDR3 is TGTGCCAGCAGTTTAGTTGACACTCGTAGGCAGTACTTC.